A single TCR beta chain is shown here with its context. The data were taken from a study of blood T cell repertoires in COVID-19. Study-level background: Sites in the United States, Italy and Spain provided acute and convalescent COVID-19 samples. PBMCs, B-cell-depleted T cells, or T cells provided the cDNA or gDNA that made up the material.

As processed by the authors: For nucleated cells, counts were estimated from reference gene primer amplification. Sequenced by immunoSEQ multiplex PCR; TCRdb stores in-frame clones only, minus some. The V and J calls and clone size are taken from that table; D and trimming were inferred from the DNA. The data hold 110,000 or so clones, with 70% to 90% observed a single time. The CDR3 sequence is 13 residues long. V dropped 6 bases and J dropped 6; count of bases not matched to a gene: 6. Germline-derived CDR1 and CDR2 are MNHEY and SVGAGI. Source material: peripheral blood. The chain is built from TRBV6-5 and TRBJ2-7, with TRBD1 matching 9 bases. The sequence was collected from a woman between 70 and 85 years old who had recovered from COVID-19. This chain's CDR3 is CASSYRGRLEQYF. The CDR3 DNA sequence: TGTGCCAGCAGCTACAGGGGGCGTCTCGAGCAGTACTTC.